This TCR beta chain was sequenced for a study of T cell responses to AZD1222 COVID-19 vaccine. Assay: immunoSEQ multiplex PCR; the TCRdb copy retains only in-frame clones and omits some. The sample has some 150,000 clones, around 92% seen once. The CDR3 is 16 residues long. CDR1 is SNHLY and CDR2 is FYNNEI in the germline V gene. V was pared by 8 bases and J by 3 bases, with 19 bases between. The sample holds a few counts of this clone. This chain connects TRBV2 to TRBJ2-2, with D possibly TRBD1 on 5 matching bases. The sequencing used peripheral blood, collected on day 0 of MenACWY control vaccination. This clonotype was obtained from an adult in good health. This chain's CDR3 is CASAWFRGTYTGELFF. Written as DNA, the CDR3 is TGTGCCAGCGCGTGGTTTAGGGGCACCTACACCGGGGAGCTGTTTTTT. Based on the CDR3 plus reference TRBV2 and TRBJ2-2, the full variable domain is EPEVTQTPSHQVTQMGQEVILRCVPISNHLYFYWYRQILGQKVEFLVSFYNNEISEKSEIFDDQFSVERPDGSNFTLKIRSTKLEDSAMYFCASAWFRGTYTGELFFGEGSRLTVL.